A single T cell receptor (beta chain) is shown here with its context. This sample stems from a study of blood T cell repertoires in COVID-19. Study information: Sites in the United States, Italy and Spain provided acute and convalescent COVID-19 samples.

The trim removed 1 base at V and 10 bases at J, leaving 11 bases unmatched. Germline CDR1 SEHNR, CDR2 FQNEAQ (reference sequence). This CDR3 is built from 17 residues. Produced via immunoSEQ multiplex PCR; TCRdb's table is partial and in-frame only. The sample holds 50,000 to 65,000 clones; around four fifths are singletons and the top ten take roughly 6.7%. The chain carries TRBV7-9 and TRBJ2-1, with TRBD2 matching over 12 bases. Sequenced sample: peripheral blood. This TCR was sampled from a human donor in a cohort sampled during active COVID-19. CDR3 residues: CASSLGMGTSGSSEQFF. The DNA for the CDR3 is TGTGCCAGCAGCTTAGGGATGGGGACTAGCGGGTCGTCCGAGCAGTTCTTC.